Listed below are T cell receptor beta chains from one sample, sequenced in a study of shared clonotypes between healthy human individuals. Assay used: immunoSEQ multiplex PCR; TCRdb lists only in-frame clones, some missing. This table has about 2.4 million clones, roughly 93% appearing once. Input material: naive CD4+ T cells from PBMCs. All receptors derive from a young man in good health. Some clones in this sample may be carry-over from other donors' samples. CDR3s include the opening cysteine and the closing phenylalanine or tryptophan. Each record gives: clone size, V gene, J gene, D gene, CDR3 protein, CDR3 DNA. A D gene is named only where the DNA matches it firmly. Size is stated for part of the rows, as once, few or many counts, or as a class when the clone is expanded.

once	TRBV5-1	TRBJ1-4	TRBD1	CASSYRDRDHEKLFF	TGCGCCAGCAGCTACCGGGACAGGGATCATGAAAAACTGTTTTTT
NA	TRBV7-9	TRBJ1-1	NA	CASSFGPGPTNTEAFF	TGTGCCAGCAGCTTCGGTCCGGGGCCGACGAACACTGAAGCTTTCTTT
NA	TRBV28	TRBJ1-2	NA	CASSLSVPYGYTF	TGTGCCAGCAGTTTATCGGTCCCCTATGGCTACACCTTC
NA	TRBV5-1	TRBJ1-2	TRBD1	CASSTDRGASGYTF	TGCGCCAGCAGCACAGACAGGGGGGCATCTGGCTACACCTTC
NA	TRBV5-1	TRBJ2-2	NA	CASSPGHVNTGELFF	TGCGCCAGCAGCCCGGGACACGTGAACACCGGGGAGCTGTTTTTT
NA	TRBV28	TRBJ1-1	NA	CASSFLRGTEAFF	TGTGCCAGCAGTTTCTTGAGGGGCACTGAAGCTTTCTTT
once	TRBV4-3	TRBJ2-7	NA	CASSQGVIGLSVGQYF	TGCGCCAGCAGCCAAGGGGTCATCGGGCTCTCCGTCGGGCAGTACTTC
NA	TRBV2	TRBJ1-1	TRBD1	CASRVRQGREAFF	TGTGCCAGCAGGGTTCGACAGGGGCGAGAAGCTTTCTTT
NA	TRBV6-5	TRBJ2-7	TRBD2	CASSYSPPNLAGGTYF	TGTGCCAGCAGTTACTCTCCCCCCAATCTAGCGGGAGGGACCTACTTC
few	TRBV10-3	TRBJ2-5	NA	CAISNQETQYF	TGTGCCATCTCCAACCAAGAGACCCAGTACTTC
NA	TRBV4-2	TRBJ1-4	NA	CASSQVRQFNEKLFF	TGTGCCAGCAGCCAAGTGAGACAGTTTAATGAAAAACTGTTTTTT
NA	TRBV6-1	TRBJ1-1	NA	CASSAQPNTEAFF	TGTGCCAGCAGTGCCCAGCCAAACACTGAAGCTTTCTTT
NA	TRBV7-3	TRBJ1-1	TRBD1	CASSLTVDRANTEAFF	TGTGCCAGCAGCTTAACTGTGGACAGGGCCAACACTGAAGCTTTCTTT
NA	TRBV5-1	TRBJ2-3	NA	CASSSLGQITDTQYF	TGCGCCAGCAGTTCTCTGGGGCAGATCACAGATACGCAGTATTTT
NA	TRBV5-1	TRBJ2-3	NA	CASSLGPPDTQYF	TGCGCCAGCAGCCTGGGCCCCCCAGATACGCAGTATTTT
NA	TRBV10-2	TRBJ2-1	NA	CASSGVLVYNEQFF	TGCGCCAGCAGTGGGGTACTAGTCTACAATGAGCAGTTCTTC
NA	TRBV29-1	TRBJ2-7	TRBD1	CSVGTGFYEQYF	TGCAGCGTTGGGACAGGGTTTTACGAGCAGTACTTC
NA	TRBV2	TRBJ2-5	NA	CASRWDQETQYF	TGTGCCAGCAGATGGGACCAAGAGACCCAGTACTTC
once	TRBV27	TRBJ2-3	NA	CASQWVGEGDTQYF	TGTGCCAGCCAATGGGTGGGAGAGGGAGATACGCAGTATTTT
NA	TRBV6-5	TRBJ2-7	NA	CASSYARQSSYEQYF	TGTGCCAGCAGTTACGCCCGACAGAGCTCCTACGAGCAGTACTTC
NA	TRBV5-4	TRBJ2-7	NA	CASSPAGVPGYEQYF	TGTGCCAGCAGCCCCGCCGGGGTACCTGGGTACGAGCAGTACTTC
NA	TRBV6-6	TRBJ2-5	NA	CASSYRDTETQYF	TGTGCCAGCAGTTACAGGGACACAGAGACCCAGTACTTC
NA	TRBV19	TRBJ1-2	NA	CASSGGLGYGYTF	TGTGCCAGTAGTGGAGGGCTGGGCTATGGCTACACCTTC
NA	TRBV7-9	TRBJ2-7	TRBD1	CASSLKTGAERFLGEQYF	TGTGCCAGCAGCTTAAAGACAGGGGCTGAGCGGTTTTTGGGCGAGCAGTACTTC
once	TRBV2	TRBJ1-1	NA	CASNLRGGAIAEAFF	TGTGCCAGCAATTTAAGGGGGGGCGCGATCGCTGAAGCTTTCTTT
NA	TRBV7-3	TRBJ1-1	NA	CASSLLTVGESEAFF	TGTGCCAGCAGCTTACTGACAGTCGGGGAATCTGAAGCTTTCTTT
NA	TRBV5-1	TRBJ2-1	NA	CASSRGEYYNEQFF	TGCGCCAGCAGCCGGGGTGAGTATTACAATGAGCAGTTCTTC
NA	TRBV15	TRBJ1-2	NA	CATSRGGRKPYDYGYTF	TGTGCCACCAGCAGAGGAGGCCGCAAGCCGTACGACTATGGCTACACCTTC
once	TRBV6-1	TRBJ1-1	TRBD1	CASSGQGVIRTEAFF	TGTGCCAGCAGTGGGCAGGGGGTCATACGTACTGAAGCTTTCTTT
NA	TRBV5-5	TRBJ2-5	TRBD2	CASSQGLAGGQETQYF	TGTGCCAGCAGCCAAGGACTAGCGGGAGGGCAGGAGACCCAGTACTTC
NA	TRBV7-2	TRBJ1-1	NA	CASSLSVVMNTEAFF	TGTGCCAGCAGCTTAAGTGTCGTCATGAACACTGAAGCTTTCTTT
NA	TRBV19	TRBJ1-1	NA	CASSPVNTEAFF	TGTGCCAGTAGTCCGGTGAACACTGAAGCTTTCTTT
NA	TRBV28	TRBJ1-1	NA	CASSGGATEAFF	TGTGCCAGCAGCGGGGGGGCCACTGAAGCTTTCTTT
NA	TRBV19	TRBJ1-5	TRBD1	CASWDRVHQPQHF	TGTGCCAGTTGGGACAGGGTTCATCAGCCCCAGCATTTT
NA	TRBV11-2	TRBJ2-7	TRBD1	CASSLDTGGADEQYF	TGTGCCAGCAGCTTAGACACAGGGGGCGCGGACGAGCAGTACTTC
NA	TRBV7-3	TRBJ2-6	NA	CASSLNGRTDGEGFRGANVLTF	TGTGCCAGCAGCTTAAACGGGAGGACAGACGGGGAGGGATTTCGTGGGGCCAACGTCCTGACTTTC
NA	TRBV14	TRBJ2-6	NA	CASSQVHSGANVLTF	TGTGCCAGCAGCCAAGTACACTCTGGGGCCAACGTCCTGACTTTC
NA	TRBV29-1	TRBJ2-3	TRBD2	CSAARGRADTQYF	TGCAGCGCCGCCCGCGGGAGGGCAGATACGCAGTATTTT
NA	TRBV5-4	TRBJ2-7	TRBD1	CASSHGQGPSYEQYF	TGTGCCAGCAGCCATGGACAGGGGCCTTCCTACGAGCAGTACTTC
NA	TRBV9	TRBJ2-2	NA	CASSVVSWDRVTSGKPTNTGELFF	TGTGCCAGCAGCGTAGTTTCATGGGACAGGGTAACTAGCGGGAAGCCTACGAACACCGGGGAGCTGTTTTTT
NA	TRBV5-1	TRBJ2-6	TRBD1	CASSYSAGGAGANVLAF	TGCGCCAGCAGTTATAGCGCAGGGGGCGCTGGGGCCAACGTCCTGGCTTTC
NA	TRBV5-1	TRBJ2-1	NA	CASSLGRDRDEQFF	TGCGCCAGCAGCTTAGGACGCGATAGGGATGAGCAGTTCTTC
NA	TRBV2	TRBJ2-2	TRBD2	CASTGTSGYTGELFF	TGTGCCAGCACTGGGACTAGCGGGTACACCGGGGAGCTGTTTTTT
NA	TRBV5-8	TRBJ2-1	NA	CASSLFLGQNYNEQFF	TGTGCCAGCAGCTTGTTCCTAGGACAGAACTACAATGAGCAGTTCTTC
few	TRBV7-9	TRBJ1-1	NA	CASSLAPTGNTEAFF	TGTGCCAGCAGCTTAGCCCCGACAGGGAACACTGAAGCTTTCTTT
NA	TRBV18	TRBJ2-7	NA	CASSPRVGPEQYF	TGTGCCAGCTCACCACGCGTGGGACCGGAGCAGTACTTC
NA	TRBV19	TRBJ2-1	TRBD2	CASTRTSVNNEQFF	TGTGCCAGTACCCGGACTAGCGTCAACAATGAGCAGTTCTTC
NA	TRBV7-2	TRBJ2-1	TRBD1	CASRLTGTGGPHGQFF	TGTGCCAGCAGACTAACCGGGACAGGGGGACCACATGGGCAGTTCTTC
NA	TRBV6-7	TRBJ2-7	NA	CASTKFQRELIYEQYF	TGTGCCAGCACCAAATTCCAGAGGGAGCTAATCTACGAGCAGTACTTC
NA	TRBV28	TRBJ1-1	NA	CASSRPGYGAFF	TGTGCCAGCTCCAGGCCAGGGTATGGAGCTTTCTTT
NA	TRBV19	TRBJ1-5	NA	CASSISHRTPGGQPQHF	TGTGCCAGTAGTATAAGCCACCGAACTCCCGGAGGGCAGCCCCAGCATTTT
once	TRBV4-3	TRBJ1-2	NA	CASSQESSNGYTF	TGCGCCAGCAGCCAAGAATCCTCAAACGGCTACACCTTC